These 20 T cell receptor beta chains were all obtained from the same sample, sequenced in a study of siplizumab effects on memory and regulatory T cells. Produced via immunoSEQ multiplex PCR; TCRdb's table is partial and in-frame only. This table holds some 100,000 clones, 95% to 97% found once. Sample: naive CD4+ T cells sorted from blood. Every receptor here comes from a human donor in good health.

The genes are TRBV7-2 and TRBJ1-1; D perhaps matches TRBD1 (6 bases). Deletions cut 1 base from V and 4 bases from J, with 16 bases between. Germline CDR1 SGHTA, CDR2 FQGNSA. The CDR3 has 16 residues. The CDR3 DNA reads TGTGCCAGCAGCTTAGGACAGGTTGGGGCCGGCACTGAAGCTTTCTTT. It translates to CASSLGQVGAGTEAFF.

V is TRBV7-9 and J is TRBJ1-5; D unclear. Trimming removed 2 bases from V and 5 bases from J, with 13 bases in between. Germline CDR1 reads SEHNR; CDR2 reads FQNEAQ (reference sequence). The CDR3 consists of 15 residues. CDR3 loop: CASSLSTGVDQPQHF. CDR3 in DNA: TGTGCCAGCAGCTTAAGTACTGGAGTTGATCAGCCCCAGCATTTT.

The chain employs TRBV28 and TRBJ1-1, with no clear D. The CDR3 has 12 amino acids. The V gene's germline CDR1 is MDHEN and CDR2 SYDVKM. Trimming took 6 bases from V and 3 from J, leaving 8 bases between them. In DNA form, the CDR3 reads TGTGCCAGCAGAATTTGGGACACTGAAGCTTTCTTT. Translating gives CASRIWDTEAFF.

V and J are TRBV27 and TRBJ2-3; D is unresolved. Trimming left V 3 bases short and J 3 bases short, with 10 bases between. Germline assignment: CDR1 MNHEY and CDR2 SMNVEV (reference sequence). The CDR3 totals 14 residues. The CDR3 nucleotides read TGTGCCAGCAGTTTGGGCACCAGAACAGATACGCAGTATTTT. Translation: CASSLGTRTDTQYF.

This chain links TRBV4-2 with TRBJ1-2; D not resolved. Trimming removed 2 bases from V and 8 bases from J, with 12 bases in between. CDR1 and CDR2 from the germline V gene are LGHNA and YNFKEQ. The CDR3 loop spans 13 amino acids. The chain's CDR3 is CASSQNLGSGYTF. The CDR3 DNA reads TGTGCCAGCAGCCAAAACCTGGGATCGGGCTACACCTTC.

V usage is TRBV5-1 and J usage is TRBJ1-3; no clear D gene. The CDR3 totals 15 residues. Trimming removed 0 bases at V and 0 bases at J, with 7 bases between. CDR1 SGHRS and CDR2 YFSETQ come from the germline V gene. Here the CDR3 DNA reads TGCGCCAGCAGCTTGGGGATCAGCTCTGGAAACACCATATATTTT. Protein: CASSLGISSGNTIYF.

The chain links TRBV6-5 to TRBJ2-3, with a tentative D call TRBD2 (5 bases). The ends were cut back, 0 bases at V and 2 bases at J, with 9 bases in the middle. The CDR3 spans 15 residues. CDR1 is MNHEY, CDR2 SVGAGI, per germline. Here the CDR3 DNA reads TGTGCCAGCAGTTACTCTGGCGGGTACACAGATACGCAGTATTTT. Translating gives CASSYSGGYTDTQYF.

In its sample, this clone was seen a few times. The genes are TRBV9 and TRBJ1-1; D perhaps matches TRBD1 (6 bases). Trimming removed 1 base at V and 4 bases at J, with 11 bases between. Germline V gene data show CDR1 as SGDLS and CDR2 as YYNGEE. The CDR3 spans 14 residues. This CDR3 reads CASSVWTEATEAFF. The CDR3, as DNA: TGTGCCAGCAGCGTATGGACAGAGGCCACTGAAGCTTTCTTT.

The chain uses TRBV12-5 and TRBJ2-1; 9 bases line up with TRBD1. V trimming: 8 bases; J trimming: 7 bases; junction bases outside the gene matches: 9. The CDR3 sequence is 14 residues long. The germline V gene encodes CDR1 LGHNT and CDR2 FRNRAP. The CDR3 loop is CASPKGQGENEQFF. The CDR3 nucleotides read TGTGCTAGTCCGAAGGGACAGGGAGAGAATGAGCAGTTCTTC.

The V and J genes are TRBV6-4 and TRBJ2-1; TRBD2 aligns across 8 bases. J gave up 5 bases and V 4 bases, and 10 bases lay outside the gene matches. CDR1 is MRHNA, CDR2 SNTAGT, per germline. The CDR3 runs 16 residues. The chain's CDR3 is CASSGVRTSLHNEQFF. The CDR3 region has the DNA TGTGCCAGCAGTGGGGTTCGGACTAGCTTACACAATGAGCAGTTCTTC.

CDR3: CASSLYAGRHEQYF. CDR3 DNA sequence: TGTGCCAGCAGTTTATATGCGGGGAGGCACGAGCAGTACTTC. This chain links TRBV28 with TRBJ2-7, with D possibly TRBD2 on 6 matching bases. V shed 1 base and J shed 5 bases, with 12 bases lying between them. The CDR3 has 14 amino acids. Germline CDR1 reads MDHEN; CDR2 reads SYDVKM.

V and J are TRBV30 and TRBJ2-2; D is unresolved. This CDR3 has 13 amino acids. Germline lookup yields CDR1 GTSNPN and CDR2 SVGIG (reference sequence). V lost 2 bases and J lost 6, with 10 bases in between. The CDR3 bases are TGTGCCTGGAGTTGGAGATCCCCCGGGGAGCTGTTTTTT. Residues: CAWSWRSPGELFF.

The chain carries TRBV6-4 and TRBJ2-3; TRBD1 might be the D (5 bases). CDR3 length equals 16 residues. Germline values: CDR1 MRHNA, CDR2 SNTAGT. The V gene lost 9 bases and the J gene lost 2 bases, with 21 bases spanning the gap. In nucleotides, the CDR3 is TGTGCCAGAAGCGATGACAGAAACCACCCCACAGATACGCAGTATTTT. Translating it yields CARSDDRNHPTDTQYF.

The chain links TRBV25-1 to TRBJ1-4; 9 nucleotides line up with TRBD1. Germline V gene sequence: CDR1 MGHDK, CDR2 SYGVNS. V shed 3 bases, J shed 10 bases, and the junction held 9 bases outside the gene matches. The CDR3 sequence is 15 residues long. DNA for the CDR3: TGTGCCAGCAGTGACGCGACAGGGGGAAGCCTAAAACTGTTTTTT. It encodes CASSDATGGSLKLFF.

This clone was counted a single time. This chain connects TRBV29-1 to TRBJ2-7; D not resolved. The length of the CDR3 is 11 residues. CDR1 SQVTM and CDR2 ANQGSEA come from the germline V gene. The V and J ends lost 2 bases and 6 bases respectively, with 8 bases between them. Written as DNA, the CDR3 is TGCAGCGTTGAACGTCTCTCCGAGCAGTACTTC. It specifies CSVERLSEQYF.

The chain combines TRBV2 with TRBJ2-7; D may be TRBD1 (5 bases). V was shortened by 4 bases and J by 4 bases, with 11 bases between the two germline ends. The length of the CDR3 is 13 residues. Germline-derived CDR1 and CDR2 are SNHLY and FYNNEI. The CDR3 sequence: CASSADSEYEQYF. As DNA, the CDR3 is TGTGCCAGCAGTGCTGACAGCGAGTACGAGCAGTACTTC.

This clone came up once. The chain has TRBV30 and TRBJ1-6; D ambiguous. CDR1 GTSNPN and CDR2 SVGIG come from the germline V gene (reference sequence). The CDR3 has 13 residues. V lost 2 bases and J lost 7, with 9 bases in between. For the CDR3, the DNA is TGTGCCTGGAGTCCAGGCCCAAATTCACCCCTCCACTTT. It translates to CAWSPGPNSPLHF.

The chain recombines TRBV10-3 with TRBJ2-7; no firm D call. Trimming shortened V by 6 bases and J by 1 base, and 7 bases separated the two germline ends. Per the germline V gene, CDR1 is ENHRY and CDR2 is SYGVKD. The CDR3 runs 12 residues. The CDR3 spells CAISQISYEQYF. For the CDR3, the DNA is TGTGCCATCAGCCAGATTTCCTACGAGCAGTACTTC.

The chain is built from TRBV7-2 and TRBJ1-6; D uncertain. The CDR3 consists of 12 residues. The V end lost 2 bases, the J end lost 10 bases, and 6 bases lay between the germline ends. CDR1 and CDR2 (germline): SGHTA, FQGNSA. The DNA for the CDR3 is TGTGCCAGCAGCTTAATGGGATCACCCCTCCACTTT. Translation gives CASSLMGSPLHF.

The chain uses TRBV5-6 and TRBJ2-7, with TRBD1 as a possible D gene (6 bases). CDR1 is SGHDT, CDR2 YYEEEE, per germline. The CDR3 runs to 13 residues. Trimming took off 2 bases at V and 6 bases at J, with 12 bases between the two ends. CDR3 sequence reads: CASSFGQGTEQYF. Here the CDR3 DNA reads TGTGCCAGCAGCTTCGGTCAGGGGACCGAGCAGTACTTC.